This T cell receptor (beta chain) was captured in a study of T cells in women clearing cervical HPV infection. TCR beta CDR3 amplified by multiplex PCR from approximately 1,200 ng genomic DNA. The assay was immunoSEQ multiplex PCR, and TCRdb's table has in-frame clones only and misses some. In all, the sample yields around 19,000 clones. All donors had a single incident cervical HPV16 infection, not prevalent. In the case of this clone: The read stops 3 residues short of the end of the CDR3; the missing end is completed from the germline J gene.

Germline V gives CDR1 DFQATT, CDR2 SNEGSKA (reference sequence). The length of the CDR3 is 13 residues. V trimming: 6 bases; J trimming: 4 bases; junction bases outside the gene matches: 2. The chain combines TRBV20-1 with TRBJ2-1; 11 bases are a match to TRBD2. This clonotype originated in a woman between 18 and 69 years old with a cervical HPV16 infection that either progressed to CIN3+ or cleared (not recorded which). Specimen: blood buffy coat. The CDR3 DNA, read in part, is TGCAGTGCCCTAGCGGGGGGATACAATGAG. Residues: CSALAGGYNE. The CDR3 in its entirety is CSALAGGYNEQFF.